This T cell receptor beta chain was sequenced during a study of CD8+CD57+ T cells in acquired aplastic anemia. Study context: Recorded DNA amounts for sorted CD4+ and CD8+ cells had an average of about 3 ug.

TCR beta VDJ and CDR3 were profiled, and genomic DNA was the template. Each CDR3 protein gets one entry after TCRdb re-called the reads with MiXCR. The sample consists of about 200,000 distinct CDR3 sequences, around three fifths of them appearing once. The CDR3 extends over 13 amino acids. V dropped 5 bases and J dropped 9 bases, with 13 bases sitting between them. From germline, CDR1 is KGHDR and CDR2 SFDVKD. Sequencing involved patients with CD8+CD57+ cell expansion previously shown by flow cytometry. Blood sampling was performed on the patients, and none of them had received therapy by then. The sequenced sample was sorted CD4+, CD8+, or CD8+CD57+ T cells (not recorded which) from PBMCs. This chain joins TRBV24-1 and TRBJ1-5; D is perhaps TRBD1 (5 bases). This receptor was taken from a human donor with aplastic anemia. CDR3 in amino acids: CATSGSGDRPQHF. The CDR3 region has the DNA TGTGCCACCAGTGGGTCGGGGGATAGGCCCCAGCATTTT.